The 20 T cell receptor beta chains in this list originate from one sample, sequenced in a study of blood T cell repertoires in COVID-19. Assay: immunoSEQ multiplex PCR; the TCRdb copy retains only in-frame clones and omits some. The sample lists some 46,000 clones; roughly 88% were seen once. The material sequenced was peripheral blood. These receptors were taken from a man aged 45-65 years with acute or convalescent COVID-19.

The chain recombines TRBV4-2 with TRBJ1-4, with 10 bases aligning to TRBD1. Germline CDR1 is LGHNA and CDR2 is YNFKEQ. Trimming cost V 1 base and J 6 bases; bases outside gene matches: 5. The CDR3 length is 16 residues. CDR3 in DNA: TGTGCCAGCAGCCAAGCTCGGACAGGGGGGGATGAAAAACTGTTTTTT. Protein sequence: CASSQARTGGDEKLFF.

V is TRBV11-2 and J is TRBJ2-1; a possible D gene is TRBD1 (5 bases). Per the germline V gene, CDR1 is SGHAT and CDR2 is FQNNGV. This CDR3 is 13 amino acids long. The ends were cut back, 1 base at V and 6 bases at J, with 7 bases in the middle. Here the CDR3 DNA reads TGTGCCAGCAGCTTAGGGGGCAGCAATGAGCAGTTCTTC. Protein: CASSLGGSNEQFF.

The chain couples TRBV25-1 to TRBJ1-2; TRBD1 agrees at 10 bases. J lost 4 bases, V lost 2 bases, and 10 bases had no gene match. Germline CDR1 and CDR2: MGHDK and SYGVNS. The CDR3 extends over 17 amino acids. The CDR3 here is CASSERGDRGLLYGYTF. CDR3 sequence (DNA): TGTGCCAGCAGTGAACGGGGCGACAGGGGGCTACTCTATGGCTACACCTTC.

The CDR3 DNA is TGCGCCAGCAGCACCGGGACAGGGAGGACTGAAGCTTTCTTT. This encodes CASSTGTGRTEAFF. The V gene is TRBV5-1, the J gene TRBJ1-1; 9 bases match TRBD1. CDR1 and CDR2 from the germline V gene are SGHRS and YFSETQ. The CDR3 loop spans 14 amino acids. With 4 bases clipped from V and 5 bases from J, the junction kept 6 bases outside the gene matches.

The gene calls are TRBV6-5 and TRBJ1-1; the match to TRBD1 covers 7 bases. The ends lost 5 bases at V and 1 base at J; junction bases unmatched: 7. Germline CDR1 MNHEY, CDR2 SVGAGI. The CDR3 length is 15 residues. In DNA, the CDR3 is TGTGCCAGCAGTAAAAGACAGGGAGGGAACACTGAAGCTTTCTTT. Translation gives CASSKRQGGNTEAFF.

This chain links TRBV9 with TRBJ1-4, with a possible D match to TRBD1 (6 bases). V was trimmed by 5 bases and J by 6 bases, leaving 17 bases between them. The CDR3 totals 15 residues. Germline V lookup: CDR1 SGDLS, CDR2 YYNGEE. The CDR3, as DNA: TGTGCCAGCAGTGTATCAGGGGCGGTAGATGAAAAACTGTTTTTT. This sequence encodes CASSVSGAVDEKLFF.

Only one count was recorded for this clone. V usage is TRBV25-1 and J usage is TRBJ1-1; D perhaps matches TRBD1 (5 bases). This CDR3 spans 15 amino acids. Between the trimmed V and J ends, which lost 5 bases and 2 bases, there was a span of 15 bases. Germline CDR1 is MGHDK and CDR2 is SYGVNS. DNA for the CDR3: TGTGCCAGCAGTTCCCTTGGGGGGATTAACACTGAAGCTTTCTTT. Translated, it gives CASSSLGGINTEAFF.

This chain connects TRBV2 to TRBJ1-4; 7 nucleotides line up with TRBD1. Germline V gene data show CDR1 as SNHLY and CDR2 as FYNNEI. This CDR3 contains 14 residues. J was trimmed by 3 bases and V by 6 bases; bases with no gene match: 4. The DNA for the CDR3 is TGTGCCAGCAGAGCAGGGGGTTCTAATGAAAAACTGTTTTTT. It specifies CASRAGGSNEKLFF.

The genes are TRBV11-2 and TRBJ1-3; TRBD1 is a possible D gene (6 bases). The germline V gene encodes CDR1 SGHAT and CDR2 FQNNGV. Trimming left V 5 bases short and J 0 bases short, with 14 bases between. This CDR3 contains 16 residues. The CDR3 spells CASSVLGGRSGNTIYF. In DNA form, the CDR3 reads TGTGCCAGCAGCGTTTTGGGGGGGCGCTCTGGAAACACCATATATTTT.

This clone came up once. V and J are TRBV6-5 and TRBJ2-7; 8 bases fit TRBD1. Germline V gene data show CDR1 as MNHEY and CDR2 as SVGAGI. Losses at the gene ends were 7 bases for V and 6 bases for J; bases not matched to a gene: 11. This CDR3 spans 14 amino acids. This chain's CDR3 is CASNRHQDRVEQYF. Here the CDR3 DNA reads TGTGCCAGCAACAGACATCAGGACAGGGTCGAGCAGTACTTC.

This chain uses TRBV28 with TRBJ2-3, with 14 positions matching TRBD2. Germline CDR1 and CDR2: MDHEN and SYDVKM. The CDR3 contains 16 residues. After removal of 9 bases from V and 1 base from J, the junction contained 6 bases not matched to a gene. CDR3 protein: CASQTSGRARTDTQYF. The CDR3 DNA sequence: TGTGCCAGTCAGACTAGCGGGAGGGCCCGCACAGATACGCAGTATTTT.

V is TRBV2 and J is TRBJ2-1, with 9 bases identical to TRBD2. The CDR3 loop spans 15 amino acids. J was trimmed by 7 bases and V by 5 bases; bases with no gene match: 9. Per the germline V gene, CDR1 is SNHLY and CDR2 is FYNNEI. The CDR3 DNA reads TGTGCCAGCAGTCAGCTAGCGGGGAGGGGGAATGAGCAGTTCTTC. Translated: CASSQLAGRGNEQFF.

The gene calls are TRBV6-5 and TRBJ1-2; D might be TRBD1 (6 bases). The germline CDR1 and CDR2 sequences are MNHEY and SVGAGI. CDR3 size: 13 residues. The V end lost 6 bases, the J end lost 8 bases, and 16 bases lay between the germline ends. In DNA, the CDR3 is TGTGCCAGCAGCTTAGACGGGGGGCACGGCTACACCTTC. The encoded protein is CASSLDGGHGYTF.

CDR3 nucleotides: TGTGCCAGCAGCTTAGCGGGACAGGGGAGTGATAGTGAGCAGTTCTTC. Translated, it gives CASSLAGQGSDSEQFF. The chain carries TRBV7-8 and TRBJ2-1; 10 bases are shared with TRBD1. Germline lookup yields CDR1 SGHVS and CDR2 FQNEAQ. The CDR3 is made up of 16 amino acids. Trimming took 0 bases from V and 9 from J; bases not matched to a gene: 8.

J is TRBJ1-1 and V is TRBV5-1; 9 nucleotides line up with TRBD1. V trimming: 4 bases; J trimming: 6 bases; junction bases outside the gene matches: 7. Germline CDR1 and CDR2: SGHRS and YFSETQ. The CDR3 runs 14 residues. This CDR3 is CASSLGQGWAEAFF. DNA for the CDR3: TGCGCCAGCAGCCTCGGACAGGGGTGGGCTGAAGCTTTCTTT.

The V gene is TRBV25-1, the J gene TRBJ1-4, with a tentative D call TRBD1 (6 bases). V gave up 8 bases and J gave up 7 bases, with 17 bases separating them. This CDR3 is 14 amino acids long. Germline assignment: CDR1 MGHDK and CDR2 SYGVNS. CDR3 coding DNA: TGTGCCAGCGGGGGCCGGGGCTCGGGTGAAAAACTGTTTTTT. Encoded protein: CASGGRGSGEKLFF.

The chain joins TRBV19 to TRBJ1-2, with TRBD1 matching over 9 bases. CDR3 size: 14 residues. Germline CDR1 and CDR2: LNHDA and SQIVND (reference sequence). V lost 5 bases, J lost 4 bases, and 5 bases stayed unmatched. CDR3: CASSPQGAAYGYTF. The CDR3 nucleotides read TGTGCCAGTAGTCCACAGGGGGCCGCCTATGGCTACACCTTC.

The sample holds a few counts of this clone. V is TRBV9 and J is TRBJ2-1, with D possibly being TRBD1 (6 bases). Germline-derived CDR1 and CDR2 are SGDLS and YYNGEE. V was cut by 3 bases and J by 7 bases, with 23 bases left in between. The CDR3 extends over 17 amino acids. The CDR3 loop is CASSGGGDPPGSNEQFF. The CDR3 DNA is TGTGCCAGCAGCGGAGGGGGAGATCCCCCAGGTAGTAATGAGCAGTTCTTC.

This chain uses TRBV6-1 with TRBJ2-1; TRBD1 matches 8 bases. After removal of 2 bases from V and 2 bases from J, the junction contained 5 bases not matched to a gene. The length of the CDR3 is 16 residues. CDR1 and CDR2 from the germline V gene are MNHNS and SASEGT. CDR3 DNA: TGTGCCAGCAGTGAATTAAGGACAGGGCCCTACAATGAGCAGTTCTTC. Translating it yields CASSELRTGPYNEQFF.

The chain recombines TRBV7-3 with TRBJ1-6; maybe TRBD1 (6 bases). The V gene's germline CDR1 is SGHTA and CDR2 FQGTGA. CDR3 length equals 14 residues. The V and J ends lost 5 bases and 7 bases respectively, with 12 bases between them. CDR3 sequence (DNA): TGTGCCAGCAGCACCGGGACAAGAAATTCACCCCTCCACTTT. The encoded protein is CASSTGTRNSPLHF.